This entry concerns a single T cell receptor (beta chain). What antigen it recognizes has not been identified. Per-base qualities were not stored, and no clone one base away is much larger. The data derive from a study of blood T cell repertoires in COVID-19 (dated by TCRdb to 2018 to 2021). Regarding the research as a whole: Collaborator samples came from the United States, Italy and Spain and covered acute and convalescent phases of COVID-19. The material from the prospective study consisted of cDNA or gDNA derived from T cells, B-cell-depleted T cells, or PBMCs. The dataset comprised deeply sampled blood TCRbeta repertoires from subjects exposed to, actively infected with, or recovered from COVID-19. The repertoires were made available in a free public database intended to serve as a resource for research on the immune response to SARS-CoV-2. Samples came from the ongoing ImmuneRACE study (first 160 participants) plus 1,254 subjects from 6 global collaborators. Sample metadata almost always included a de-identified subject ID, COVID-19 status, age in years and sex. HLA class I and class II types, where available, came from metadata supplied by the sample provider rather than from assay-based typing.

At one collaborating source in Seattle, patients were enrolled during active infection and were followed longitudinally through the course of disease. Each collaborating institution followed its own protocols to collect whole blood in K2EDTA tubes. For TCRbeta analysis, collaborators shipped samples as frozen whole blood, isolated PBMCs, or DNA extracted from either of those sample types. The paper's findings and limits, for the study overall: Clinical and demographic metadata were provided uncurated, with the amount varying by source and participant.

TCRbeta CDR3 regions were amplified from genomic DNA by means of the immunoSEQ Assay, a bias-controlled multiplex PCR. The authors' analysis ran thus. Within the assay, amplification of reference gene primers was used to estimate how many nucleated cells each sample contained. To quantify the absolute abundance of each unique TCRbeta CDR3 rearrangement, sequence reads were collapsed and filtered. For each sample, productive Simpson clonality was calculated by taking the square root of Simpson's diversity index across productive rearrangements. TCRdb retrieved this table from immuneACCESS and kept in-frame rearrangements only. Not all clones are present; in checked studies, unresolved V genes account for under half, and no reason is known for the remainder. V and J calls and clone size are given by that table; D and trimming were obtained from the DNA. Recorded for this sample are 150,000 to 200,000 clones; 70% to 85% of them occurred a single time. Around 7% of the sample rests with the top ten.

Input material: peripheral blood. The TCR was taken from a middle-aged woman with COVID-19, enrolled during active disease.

CDR3 reads: CASRAGERPTYEQYF. The DNA sequence reads TGTGCCAGCCGGGCGGGCGAGCGGCCAACCTACGAGCAGTACTTC. The rearranged chain carries TRBV6-5 and TRBJ2-7; possibly the D gene is TRBD2, per 5 matching bases. Trimming costs V 8 bases and J 2 bases, and their ends lie 19 bases apart. The CDR3 runs 15 residues from the cysteine to the phenylalanine. Only CDR3 DNA is held: 45 bases, read in frame from base 1. CDR1 MNHEY and CDR2 SVGAGI are derived from the germline V gene.